This T cell receptor beta chain emerged from a study of identifying expanded T cells in peripheral blood. The method was immunoSEQ multiplex PCR; TCRdb's version includes in-frame clones alone and lacks a portion of them. The top ten clones hold 4% to 5.5% of a sample with roughly 90,000 clones, approximately 85% of them seen once. As concerns this clone: The antigen remains undetermined.

No infections or other immune events were documented during collection. Germline loops: CDR1 SGHAT, CDR2 FQNNGV. V lost 4 bases and J 10 bases, leaving 17 bases between the germline ends. This CDR3 has 14 amino acids. General study points: About 1.2 clones differed between technical replicates, versus around 15 and 18 over time. Clone count variance between approximately 2-week samples rose with total template count.

The J gene is TRBJ1-3, the V gene TRBV11-2; tentatively, D is TRBD1 (5 bases). The source material was blood. The clonotype was recovered from a person aged 18 to 75 in good health. CDR3 region: CASSWAGPRTTIYF. The CDR3 DNA sequence: TGTGCCAGCAGCTGGGCAGGGCCCCGAACGACCATATATTTT.